These 14 T cell receptor beta chains came from one sample sequenced in a study of T cells in women clearing cervical HPV infection. The assay was immunoSEQ multiplex PCR, and TCRdb's table has in-frame clones only and misses some. Its table records about 36,000 clones. Sequenced: blood buffy coat. The receptors were gathered from a woman between 18 and 70 years old with a cervical HPV16 infection that either progressed to CIN3+ or cleared (not recorded which).

Worth noting for this clone: The read comes to an end 3 residues before the CDR3 does, leaving the germline J gene to fill in the end. The chain combines TRBV10-1 with TRBJ2-3, with 10 bases fitting TRBD2. Germline CDR1 reads WNHNN; CDR2 reads SYGVQD (reference sequence). CDR3 length: 16 amino acids. The CDR3 reads CASSETSGVIGETQYF. Partial CDR3 DNA: TGCGCCAGCAGTGAGACTAGCGGGGTTATTGGGGAGACG.

The CDR3 sequence: CASSIQGDSYNEQFF. The DNA read from the CDR3 is TGTGCCAGCAGCATACAGGGAGATTCCTACAATGAG. The V call is TRBV11-3, the J call TRBJ2-1, with D maybe TRBD1 (6 bases). The read halts 3 residues ahead of the CDR3 end, with the missing end drawn from the germline J gene. The CDR3 runs to 15 residues. Germline values: CDR1 SGHNT, CDR2 YENEEA. Deletions cut 5 bases from V and 1 base from J, with 12 bases between. Full variable domain (rest looked up from reference TRBV11-3 and TRBJ2-1): EAGVVQSPRYKIIEKKQPVAFWCNPISGHNTLYWYLQNLGQGPELLIRYENEEAVDDSQLPKDRFSAERLKGVDSTLKIQPAELGDSAVYLCASSIQGDSYNEQFFGPGTRLTVL.

With respect to this clone: The CDR3 end is not reached by the read, which stops 3 residues before it; the germline J gene fills it in. The chain has TRBV12-3 or TRBV12-4 and TRBJ2-5; 8 bases line up with TRBD2. Losses at the gene ends were 5 bases for V and 3 bases for J; bases not matched to a gene: 8. The CDR3 length is 15 residues. The covered CDR3 bases are TGTGCCAGCAGTCCCTGGGGGACTAGTGAAGAGACC. This sequence encodes CASSPWGTSEET. The whole CDR3 protein reads CASSPWGTSEETQYF.

As for this clone: The read falls 3 residues short of the CDR3 end, and the missing part is taken from the germline J gene. Other DNA sequences in the same sample also yield this CDR3. This chain connects TRBV11-2 to TRBJ1-2; TRBD1 matches at 7 bases. CDR1 and CDR2 (germline): SGHAT, FQNNGV. The junction had 13 bases not matched to a gene; V was cut back by 5 bases and J by 7 bases. There are 15 residues in the CDR3. CDR3 DNA, as far as it was read: TGTGCCAGCAGCCCCCATCAGACAGGGACGGGTGGC. This codes for CASSPHQTGTGG. The CDR3 in its entirety is CASSPHQTGTGGYTF.

On this clone: The read stops 3 residues short of the end of the CDR3; the missing end is completed from the germline J gene. The rearrangement joins TRBV20-1 to TRBJ2-3; 14 bases line up with TRBD2. This CDR3 contains 22 residues. Germline V CDR1 and CDR2: DFQATT, SNEGSKA (reference sequence). The V and J ends lost 5 bases and 0 bases, in that order; junction bases with no gene match: 22. The CDR3 sequence is CSAEGNGVGTSGGPSSTDTQYF. The sequenced part of the CDR3 DNA is TGCAGTGCTGAGGGAAATGGGGTTGGGACTAGCGGGGGACCATCTAGCACAGATACG.

On this clone: The CDR3 extends 3 residues past the end of the read, so its final part is completed from the germline J gene. The rearrangement joins TRBV19 to TRBJ2-4; 9 bases align to TRBD1. The CDR3 covers 15 residues. CDR1 is LNHDA, CDR2 SQIVND, per germline (reference sequence). The CDR3 region is CASRTPGQGNYGQYF. The sequenced CDR3 bases are TGTGCCAGTAGAACGCCGGGACAGGGTAACTATGGT.

Points on this clone: The read terminates 3 residues before the CDR3 end, so the remaining end is supplied by the germline J gene. This chain connects TRBV7-2 to TRBJ2-2; 7 bases match TRBD2. The J segment lost 6 bases and the V segment lost 5 bases, leaving 3 bases of the junction unmatched. Germline V lookup: CDR1 SGHTA, CDR2 FQGNSA. The CDR3 loop spans 13 amino acids. CDR3 residues: CASSPRGAGELFF. The CDR3 DNA, read in part, is TGTGCCAGCAGCCCACGGGGGGCCGGGGAG. The full variable domain, with the rest looked up from reference TRBV7-2 and TRBJ2-2, is GAGVSQSPSNKVTEKGKDVELRCDPISGHTALYWYRQSLGQGLEFLIYFQGNSAPDKSGLPSDRFSAERTGGSVSTLTIQRTQQEDSAVYLCASSPRGAGELFFGEGSRLTVL.

About this clone: The read ends 3 residues shy of where the CDR3 ends; the end is completed using the germline J gene. The chain joins TRBV5-6 to TRBJ1-2; TRBD1 matches at 7 bases. Germline V gives CDR1 SGHDT, CDR2 YYEEEE. Losses at the gene ends were 1 base for V and 4 bases for J; bases not matched to a gene: 7. This CDR3 spans 15 amino acids. The CDR3 sequence: CASSLKGGQSYGYTF. CDR3 DNA, as far as it was read: TGTGCCAGCAGCTTGAAGGGGGGACAGAGCTATGGC.

A remark on this clone: Read sequence stops 3 residues before the CDR3 end, and the germline J gene provides the missing end. The gene calls are TRBV7-9 and TRBJ2-4; D gene ambiguous. CDR1 and CDR2 from the germline V gene are SEHNR and FQNEAQ (reference sequence). This CDR3 is built from 13 residues. This CDR3 is CASSLQPNYGQYF. CDR3 DNA (partial): TGTGCCAGCAGCTTACAGCCTAACTATGGT.

In the case of this clone: Read sequence stops 3 residues before the CDR3 end, and the germline J gene provides the missing end. This chain connects TRBV19 to TRBJ2-3; TRBD2 is a possible D gene (6 bases). Deletions cut 6 bases from V and 2 bases from J, with 15 bases between. This CDR3 has 15 residues. Germline CDR1 LNHDA, CDR2 SQIVND (reference sequence). The sequenced CDR3 bases are TGTGCCAGTAGCAACTCAGCGGGCACCACAGATACG. Its protein is CASSNSAGTTDT. The full-length CDR3 reads as CASSNSAGTTDTQYF.

Details on this clone: The read is 3 residues too short to cover the CDR3 end, so that end is filled in from the germline J gene. V gene TRBV2 combines with J gene TRBJ2-1; possibly TRBD1 for D (6 bases). The CDR3 runs 15 residues. Trimming left V 6 bases short and J 3 bases short, with 15 bases between. Germline V gene sequence: CDR1 SNHLY, CDR2 FYNNEI. CDR3 region: CASRPDRLSYNEQFF. Incomplete CDR3 DNA: TGTGCCAGCAGACCGGACAGATTAAGCTACAATGAG.

Incomplete CDR3 DNA: TGTGCCAGCAGCCAATCCAAAGAGACAGGGTCGAGTTTTTTCTACGAG. Protein product: CASSQSKETGSSFFYE. The entire CDR3 protein reads CASSQSKETGSSFFYEQYF. The gene calls are TRBV28 and TRBJ2-7, with 7 bases lining up with TRBD1. The read finishes 3 residues shy of the CDR3 end, and the germline J gene is used to complete it. CDR1 is MDHEN, CDR2 SYDVKM, per germline. CDR3 length: 19 residues. Trimming cost V 6 bases and J 3 bases; bases outside gene matches: 23.

As regards this clone: Read sequence stops 3 residues before the CDR3 end, and the germline J gene provides the missing end. J is TRBJ2-4 and V is TRBV4-1; 8 bases match TRBD2. Trimming removed 3 bases from V and 4 bases from J; junction bases left unmatched: 5. The CDR3 extends over 15 amino acids. The germline V gene has CDR1 MGHRA and CDR2 YSYEKL. The DNA read from the CDR3 is TGCGCCAGCAGCCACTTAGCGGGGTTAAAAAACATT. It translates to CASSHLAGLKNI. The whole CDR3 protein reads CASSHLAGLKNIQYF.

Regarding this clone: The CDR3 end falls 3 residues outside the read, so it is completed with the germline J gene. The gene calls are TRBV12-3 or TRBV12-4 and TRBJ2-6, with TRBD2 as a possible D gene (5 bases). Trimming took off 2 bases at V and 4 bases at J, with 9 bases between the two ends. This CDR3 is built from 15 residues. The CDR3 bases that were read are TGTGCCAGCAGTTTACGGGGTTCGGGGGCCAACGTC. Translating it yields CASSLRGSGANV. The full CDR3 protein is CASSLRGSGANVLTF.